These T cell receptor beta chains were read from a single sample in a study of blood T cell repertoires in COVID-19. The table came from immunoSEQ multiplex PCR; TCRdb's copy has only in-frame clones and leaves some out. There are 150,000 to 200,000 clones in the sample; roughly 90% occur only once, and less than 8.5% lies in the top ten. The sample was PBMCs or T cells enriched from blood (not recorded which). These receptors were taken from a woman aged 50 to 60 who had recovered from COVID-19. Both conserved end residues are part of each CDR3. Each record gives: CDR3 length, V gene, clone size, D gene, J gene, CDR3 protein, CDR3 DNA. The D gene is left open where the match is weak. The size field is filled for only some rows; it gives once, few, many or a size class.

length: 17
V: TRBV4-2
size: .
D: TRBD1
J: TRBJ1-5
CDR3: CASSQGPGTGASQPQHF
DNA: TGTGCCAGCAGCCAAGGCCCAGGGACAGGGGCGTCTCAGCCCCAGCATTTT

length: 15
V: TRBV5-1
size: .
D: TRBD1
J: TRBJ1-4
CDR3: CASSWQGGTNEKLFF
DNA: TGCGCCAGCAGCTGGCAGGGGGGCACTAATGAAAAACTGTTTTTT

length: 18
V: TRBV4-1
size: .
D: TRBD2
J: TRBJ2-1
CDR3: CASSQVGLAGGMYNEQFF
DNA: TGCGCCAGCAGCCAAGTGGGACTAGCGGGGGGGATGTACAATGAGCAGTTCTTC

length: 12
V: TRBV7-9
size: .
D: .
J: TRBJ2-7
CDR3: CASSATGYEQYF
DNA: TGTGCCAGCAGCGCTACAGGGTACGAGCAGTACTTC

length: 16
V: TRBV11-2
size: .
D: TRBD2
J: TRBJ2-3
CDR3: CASRPLAGGPADTQYF
DNA: TGTGCCAGCAGACCGCTAGCGGGGGGGCCCGCAGATACGCAGTATTTT

length: 15
V: TRBV5-1
size: once
D: .
J: TRBJ1-5
CDR3: CASSLVGGGDQPQHF
DNA: TGCGCCAGCAGCTTGGTCGGGGGAGGAGATCAGCCCCAGCATTTT

length: 15
V: TRBV19
size: .
D: TRBD1
J: TRBJ1-2
CDR3: CASSIPQGKAGGYTF
DNA: TGTGCCAGTAGTATTCCACAGGGGAAGGCGGGTGGCTACACCTTC

length: 13
V: TRBV20-1
size: .
D: .
J: TRBJ1-5
CDR3: CSASQGSNQPQHF
DNA: TGCAGTGCTAGTCAGGGTAGCAATCAGCCCCAGCATTTT

length: 14
V: TRBV7-9
size: once
D: TRBD2
J: TRBJ2-7
CDR3: CASSFSGTRDEQYF
DNA: TGTGCCAGCAGCTTTTCCGGGACTAGGGACGAGCAGTACTTC

length: 18
V: TRBV14
size: .
D: TRBD1
J: TRBJ2-5
CDR3: CASSQRISRGQGWGTQYF
DNA: TGTGCCAGCAGCCAACGTATCTCTCGCGGACAGGGGTGGGGGACCCAGTACTTC

length: 14
V: TRBV18
size: .
D: .
J: TRBJ2-5
CDR3: CASSPYGGQETQYF
DNA: TGTGCCAGCTCACCCTACGGGGGCCAAGAGACCCAGTACTTC

length: 12
V: TRBV7-8
size: .
D: .
J: TRBJ2-7
CDR3: CASTEEDDEQYF
DNA: TGTGCCAGCACAGAGGAGGACGACGAGCAGTACTTC

length: 13
V: TRBV2
size: .
D: TRBD1
J: TRBJ1-5
CDR3: CASGGRGNQPQHF
DNA: TGTGCCAGCGGGGGCAGGGGGAATCAGCCCCAGCATTTT

length: 13
V: TRBV29-1
size: .
D: .
J: TRBJ2-5
CDR3: CSGVVRGLETQYF
DNA: TGCAGCGGGGTGGTGAGGGGGTTGGAGACCCAGTACTTC

length: 15
V: TRBV6-2/TRBV6-3
size: .
D: .
J: TRBJ1-5
CDR3: CASSRAIHSNQPQHF
DNA: TGTGCCAGCAGCCGGGCTATTCATAGCAATCAGCCCCAGCATTTT

length: 15
V: TRBV5-1
size: .
D: .
J: TRBJ2-2
CDR3: CASSPFGVVTGELFF
DNA: TGCGCCAGCAGCCCCTTCGGGGTAGTGACCGGGGAGCTGTTTTTT

length: 15
V: TRBV2
size: .
D: TRBD2
J: TRBJ2-2
CDR3: CATSQGGRGTGELFF
DNA: TGTGCCACTTCTCAGGGTGGGAGGGGTACCGGGGAGCTGTTTTTT

length: 15
V: TRBV15
size: .
D: TRBD2
J: TRBJ2-7
CDR3: CATSRGLASLSEQYF
DNA: TGTGCCACCAGCAGGGGACTAGCGTCTCTTAGCGAGCAGTACTTC

length: 14
V: TRBV5-1
size: .
D: .
J: TRBJ1-4
CDR3: CASSLETENEKLFF
DNA: TGCGCCAGCAGCTTGGAAACAGAAAATGAAAAACTGTTTTTT

length: 14
V: TRBV19
size: .
D: .
J: TRBJ1-4
CDR3: CATPRQAQSEKLFF
DNA: TGTGCCACCCCGAGACAGGCCCAGAGTGAAAAACTGTTTTTT

length: 16
V: TRBV9
size: once
D: .
J: TRBJ1-3
CDR3: CASSVDLQSSGNTIYF
DNA: TGTGCCAGCAGCGTAGATCTACAGAGCTCTGGAAACACCATATATTTT

length: 17
V: TRBV4-3
size: .
D: .
J: TRBJ2-3
CDR3: CASSQQGMGGSTDTQYF
DNA: TGCGCCAGCAGCCAACAAGGGATGGGGGGAAGCACAGATACGCAGTATTTT